This T cell receptor beta chain was found in a study of CD8+ T cells in alopecia areata. Study-wide results and limits: Sequencing of scalp samples also captures resident alphabeta T cells of normal skin. For lesional scalp, especially alopecia totalis/universalis, clonality was higher than in normal scalp. The study found TCR sharing across patients less clear than in mice, possibly for HLA reasons.

The germline V and J ends were trimmed by 1 base and 0 bases, with 7 bases remaining between them. This CDR3 contains 14 residues. Germline V CDR1 and CDR2: SNHLY, FYNNEI. Sequencing templates came from extracted RNA that was reverse transcribed into cDNA. Only in-frame clones appear in the TCRdb table, and some are missing; sequencing was by immunoSEQ multiplex PCR. The sample shows more than 95,000 clones, 55% of them seen only once. With respect to this clone: Its antigen is as yet unknown.

The researchers isolated CD4+ and CD8+ T cells from PBMCs by sorting. The receptor's source is a human donor in good health. V is TRBV2 and J is TRBJ2-7, with unresolved D. The specimen sequenced was CD4+ T cells sorted from blood. In DNA, the CDR3 is TGTGCCAGCAGTGAAGAGTACCTCTCCTACGAGCAGTACTTC. It translates to CASSEEYLSYEQYF. The complete variable domain, with remaining parts taken from reference TRBV2 and TRBJ2-7, reads EPEVTQTPSHQVTQMGQEVILRCVPISNHLYFYWYRQILGQKVEFLVSFYNNEISEKSEIFDDQFSVERPDGSNFTLKIRSTKLEDSAMYFCASSEEYLSYEQYFGPGTRLTVT.